These T cell receptor beta chains were read from a single sample in a study of cytomegalovirus exposure and HLA in healthy donors. Data came from immunoSEQ multiplex PCR; TCRdb stores just in-frame clones and leaves some out. Of more than 95,000 clones detected, around 60% appear once; the ten largest clones hold less than 3.5%. The sequenced material came from PBMCs. The source of these receptors is a woman between 45 and 65 years old in good health and CMV-seronegative. CDR3s include the opening cysteine and the closing phenylalanine or tryptophan. D genes are given only for firm matches. Some rows have no size entry. The others give once, few or many, or a class for an expanded clone.

TRBV11-3	TRBJ2-4	.	.	TGTGCCAGCAGCTTATCGGACGGGGTTGCCAAAAACATTCAGTACTTC	CASSLSDGVAKNIQYF
TRBV9	TRBJ2-7	TRBD2	.	TGTGCCAGCAGCGTAGAAGGAGCGGGGGCCTACGAGCAGTACTTC	CASSVEGAGAYEQYF
TRBV5-1	TRBJ2-7	.	.	TGCGCCAGCAGCAGGGACACCGGATCCTACGAGCAGTACTTC	CASSRDTGSYEQYF
TRBV4-3	TRBJ2-1	TRBD2	.	TGCGCCAGCAGCGACAGCGGGAGTGGTCGTGAGCAGTTCTTC	CASSDSGSGREQFF
TRBV6-5	TRBJ2-5	TRBD2	few	TGTGCCAGCAGTTACTCGTTCAGCGGGGGGATCGAGACCCAGTACTTC	CASSYSFSGGIETQYF
TRBV7-9	TRBJ2-7	.	few	TGTGCCAGCAGCTTAGAACAGGACGGTCACGAGCAGTACTTC	CASSLEQDGHEQYF
TRBV25-1	TRBJ2-1	TRBD2	.	TGTGCCAGCAGTGAATCGGGGGGTACCTTCGACAATGAGCAGTTCTTC	CASSESGGTFDNEQFF
TRBV2	TRBJ1-2	TRBD1	once	TGTGCCAGCAGTTTGGACAGGAGCTATGGCTACACCTTC	CASSLDRSYGYTF
TRBV6-1	TRBJ1-6	.	.	TGTGCCAGCAGAGCACCAGGGGCCGAATCACCCCTCCACTTT	CASRAPGAESPLHF
TRBV5-1	TRBJ2-1	TRBD1	few	TGCGCCAGCACCTTCACAGGGGTTGATTCCGTCGATGAGCAGTTCTTC	CASTFTGVDSVDEQFF
TRBV5-1	TRBJ2-1	TRBD2	.	TGCGCCAGCAGCTTTGGGACTAGTCTCAATGAGCAGTTCTTC	CASSFGTSLNEQFF
TRBV19	TRBJ1-4	.	few	TGTGCCAGTAGTCCATCTACAACTAATGAAAAACTGTTTTTT	CASSPSTTNEKLFF
TRBV7-9	TRBJ2-3	.	.	TGTGCCAGCAGCTTAGCGAGGGCCTTGTTCACAGATACGCAGTATTTT	CASSLARALFTDTQYF
TRBV13	TRBJ1-2	TRBD1	.	TGTGCCAGCAGCGAGACAGGGGGCGGAGGCTACACCTTC	CASSETGGGGYTF
TRBV7-8	TRBJ2-7	.	.	TGTGCCAGCAGCAAACCGAGACAGTCCCTCTACGAGCAGTACTTC	CASSKPRQSLYEQYF
TRBV4-2	TRBJ1-5	TRBD1	.	TGTGCCAGCAGCCAAGGAGAGACAGGGCTGGCAGCGGTGCAGCCCCAGCATTTT	CASSQGETGLAAVQPQHF
TRBV10-3	TRBJ2-2	TRBD2	.	TGTGCCATCAGTGATTGGACTAGCGGGGCGAACACCGGGGAGCTGTTTTTT	CAISDWTSGANTGELFF
TRBV5-1	TRBJ2-2	.	.	TGCGCCAGCAGCTTGGGGACAGACACCGGGGAGCTGTTTTTT	CASSLGTDTGELFF
TRBV6-7	TRBJ1-1	TRBD1	.	TGTGCCAGCAGTTACCGAACCTCTCTTGGGACAGCGAACACTGAAGCTTTCTTT	CASSYRTSLGTANTEAFF
TRBV7-9	TRBJ1-3	.	.	TGTGCCAGCAGCTTAGCGCGGGAAGGAAACACCATATATTTT	CASSLAREGNTIYF
TRBV5-1	TRBJ2-1	TRBD1	.	TGCGCCAGCAGCTTTTCCAGACAGGGGGCGAGCAATGAGCAGTTCTTC	CASSFSRQGASNEQFF
TRBV2	TRBJ2-1	TRBD2	.	TGTGCCACCCAAAGGGGAGCGGGAGTGACAAGAGAGCAGTTCTTC	CATQRGAGVTREQFF
TRBV4-1	TRBJ2-5	TRBD2	.	TGCGCCAGCAGCCAAGGTGGGGCACCACGGGGGGGAGAGACCCAGTACTTC	CASSQGGAPRGGETQYF
TRBV5-1	TRBJ1-6	.	.	TGCGCCAGCACCCCGGACGCATCCGGGGGTTCACCCCTCCACTTT	CASTPDASGGSPLHF
TRBV30	TRBJ2-5	.	.	TGTGCCTGGAGTCAGCGGGAGACCCAGTACTTC	CAWSQRETQYF
TRBV7-7	TRBJ2-1	.	few	TGTGCCAGCAGCTTATTCGGAGGCGAGCAGTTCTTC	CASSLFGGEQFF
TRBV6-5	TRBJ1-1	.	.	TGTGCCAGCAGCAAATTACCGGACACTGAAGCTTTCTTT	CASSKLPDTEAFF
TRBV7-9	TRBJ2-1	.	.	TGTGCCAGCAGCTTAGTTGGGGGGAGCTCCTACAATGAGCAGTTCTTC	CASSLVGGSSYNEQFF
TRBV28	TRBJ2-7	TRBD2	.	TGTGCCAGCAGTGAAACTAGCGGGACGGTGCCCTACGAGCAGTACTTC	CASSETSGTVPYEQYF
TRBV28	TRBJ1-2	TRBD1	once	TGTGCCAGCAGCCTTACTACTATGACAGGGGAAGGCTACACCTTC	CASSLTTMTGEGYTF
TRBV7-8	TRBJ2-1	TRBD2	.	TGTGCCAGCAGCTTTAGACTAGCGGGAGATGGGGGGGTTAATGAGCAGTTCTTC	CASSFRLAGDGGVNEQFF
TRBV9	TRBJ2-2	TRBD1	few	TGTGCCAGCAGCGTAGCTACAGGGGGCTCGGGACCGAACACCGGGGAGCTGTTTTTT	CASSVATGGSGPNTGELFF
TRBV6-1	TRBJ2-5	.	.	TGTGCCAGCAGTGTAGGGAGTAGACAAGAGACCCAGTACTTC	CASSVGSRQETQYF
TRBV7-2	TRBJ1-2	TRBD1	.	TGTGCCAGCAGCTCCCCCGACAGGGCGGACTATGGCTACACCTTC	CASSSPDRADYGYTF
TRBV4-1	TRBJ2-3	.	few	TGCGCCAGCAGCCAAGATAGCGCCACCACAGATACGCAGTATTTT	CASSQDSATTDTQYF
TRBV6-1	TRBJ1-5	.	.	TGTGCCAGCAGTGAAGTAGTACAGCCCCAGCATTTT	CASSEVVQPQHF
TRBV28	TRBJ2-7	.	.	TGTGCCAGCCGGGGGGTCGTGGGGGCTCTCGACGAGCAGTACTTC	CASRGVVGALDEQYF
TRBV18	TRBJ1-4	.	.	TGTGCCAGCTCACCACGGACAGCTCAAAATGAAAAACTGTTTTTT	CASSPRTAQNEKLFF
TRBV11-2	TRBJ1-2	.	.	TGTGCCAGCAGCTTAGTAGGGGGGGCCCGCTATGGCTACACCTTC	CASSLVGGARYGYTF
TRBV28	TRBJ1-1	.	.	TGTGCCAGCAGCCTCCCCACCCGGGGGGCGCCAGCTTTCTTT	CASSLPTRGAPAFF
TRBV5-4	TRBJ2-3	TRBD2	few	TGTGCCAGCAGCTTGGGACTAGCGGGGGGACCCACAGATACGCAGTATTTT	CASSLGLAGGPTDTQYF
TRBV7-2	TRBJ2-2	TRBD1	.	TGTGCCAGCAGCTTAGGTTTTGGGCAGGGGGCGGCCGGGGAGCTGTTTTTT	CASSLGFGQGAAGELFF
TRBV27	TRBJ2-3	TRBD2	.	TGTGCCAGCAGGGGACTAGCAGTTACAGATACGCAGTATTTT	CASRGLAVTDTQYF
TRBV5-1	TRBJ1-1	.	.	TGCGCCAGCAGCTTACAGGGTTCAACTGAAGCTTTCTTT	CASSLQGSTEAFF
TRBV6-5	TRBJ2-7	.	.	TGTGCCACCAAGCCCGGCGGAATATCCTACGAGCAGTACTTC	CATKPGGISYEQYF
TRBV6-1	TRBJ2-1	TRBD1	.	TGTGCCAGCAGTGGAGGGGACAGATACAATGAGCAGTTCTTC	CASSGGDRYNEQFF